The 22 T cell receptor beta chains below come from one sample, sequenced in a study of patients and donors after allogeneic stem cell transplantation. TCRdb re-analysed the RT-PCR reads in MiXCR, keeping a single row per CDR3 protein. The sample yields over 65,000 distinct CDR3 sequences, more than 25% seen once. Input material: blood, either unsorted or a sorted T cell fraction (not recorded which). These receptors all stem from a human donor who was either an allogeneic HSCT recipient or a stem cell or donor lymphocyte infusion donor (not recorded which). It is not recorded whose cells these are; they may come from a transplant donor.

The chain links TRBV6-1 to TRBJ1-5; D unclear. V was clipped by 0 bases and J by 4 bases, with 7 bases between them. The germline V gene encodes CDR1 MNHNS and CDR2 SASEGT. The CDR3 covers 14 residues. CDR3 coding DNA: TGTGCCAGCAGTGAAGCGCAGTTTAATCAGCCCCAGCATTTT. Residues: CASSEAQFNQPQHF.

There are a few counts of this clonotype. The chain couples TRBV6-5 to TRBJ1-6; TRBD1 is a possible D gene (5 bases). CDR1 and CDR2 (germline): MNHEY, SVGAGI. V lost 6 bases and J lost 8, with 20 bases in between. This CDR3 contains 16 residues. Here the CDR3 DNA reads TGTGCCAGCAGCGCCCCCGCGGTTCGGGGGGATTCACCCCTCCACTTT. It encodes CASSAPAVRGDSPLHF.

The J gene is TRBJ2-7, the V gene TRBV21-1; TRBD1 is the table's D call and was not checked against the DNA. TRBV21-1 is marked as a pseudogene. There are 17 residues in the CDR3. CDR3 in amino acids: CASSPFFGRKLTYEQYF. CDR3 sequence (DNA): TGTGCCAGCAGCCCATTCTTTGGGCGGAAGCTGACCTACGAGCAGTACTTC.

The rearrangement uses TRBV4-2 and TRBJ2-1; 7 bases map to TRBD2. CDR3 size: 16 residues. CDR1 and CDR2 (germline): LGHNA, YNFKEQ. V gave up 1 base and J gave up 2 bases; unmatched junction bases: 5. In DNA, the CDR3 is TGTGCCAGCAGCCAAGGTCTAGCGGATCCCTACAATGAGCAGTTCTTC. It encodes CASSQGLADPYNEQFF.

This clonotype was seen a handful of times. The J gene is TRBJ1-2, the V gene TRBV12-3 or TRBV12-4; a possible D gene is TRBD1 (5 bases). The CDR3 is made up of 12 amino acids. Trimming cost V 10 bases and J 6 bases, with 15 bases left between them. CDR3 nucleotide sequence: TGTGCCACTAGGGACCCTTTGGATGGCTACACCTTC. Amino acids: CATRDPLDGYTF.

This clonotype was counted at least ten times. The chain uses TRBV9 and TRBJ1-6, with a weak D call TRBD1 (5 bases). Per the germline V gene, CDR1 is SGDLS and CDR2 is YYNGEE. This CDR3 has 14 residues. Trimming took 1 base from V and 8 from J, leaving 10 bases between them. CDR3 in DNA: TGTGCCAGCAGCGTAAGCCAGGGCGATTCACCCCTCCACTTT. The encoded protein is CASSVSQGDSPLHF.

The chain is built from TRBV7-3 and TRBJ1-6; D unresolved. V was cut by 8 bases and J by 5 bases, with 10 bases left in between. The CDR3 extends over 13 amino acids. Per the germline V gene, CDR1 is SGHTA and CDR2 is FQGTGA. The CDR3 loop reads CASRRTDNSPLHF. The CDR3, as DNA: TGTGCCAGCCGGAGAACAGATAATTCACCCCTCCACTTT. The whole variable domain, filled in from reference TRBV7-3 and TRBJ1-6, reads GAGVSQTPSNKVTEKGKYVELRCDPISGHTALYWYRQSLGQGPEFLIYFQGTGAADDSGLPNDRFFAVRPEGSVSTLKIQRTERGDSAVYLCASRRTDNSPLHFGNGTRLTVT.

This clonotype was detected a few times. The chain links TRBV7-2 to TRBJ1-2; D ambiguous. The germline CDR1 and CDR2 sequences are SGHTA and FQGNSA. The CDR3 length is 14 residues. The ends were cut back, 5 bases at V and 2 bases at J, with 12 bases in the middle. CDR3 nucleotides: TGTGCCAGCAGCCCCCTCGGCCGAAACTATGGCTACACCTTC. It codes for CASSPLGRNYGYTF.

This CDR3 reads CASTPINSGNTIYF. Written as DNA, the CDR3 is TGTGCCAGCACCCCTATAAACTCTGGAAACACCATATATTTT. The chain carries TRBV2 and TRBJ1-3; D is ambiguous. The CDR3 is 14 residues long. Trimming pared 7 bases from V and 0 bases from J, leaving 10 bases between. Germline-derived CDR1 and CDR2 are SNHLY and FYNNEI.

This clonotype turned up a few times. The V gene is TRBV27, the J gene TRBJ1-2, with TRBD1 as a possible D gene (5 bases). Trimming left V 2 bases short and J 8 bases short, with 12 bases between. This CDR3 has 13 amino acids. Germline lookup yields CDR1 MNHEY and CDR2 SMNVEV (reference sequence). CDR3 DNA: TGTGCCAGCAGTTTAATCCTCGGGGGAGGCTACACCTTC. Encoded protein: CASSLILGGGYTF.

The chain employs TRBV4-1 and TRBJ1-6; the D is unclear. Germline-derived CDR1 and CDR2 are MGHRA and YSYEKL. With 0 bases removed from V and 7 bases from J, the gap between germline ends came to 10 bases. CDR3 size: 15 residues. The CDR3 DNA is TGCGCCAGCAGCCAAGATGCGGCAAGCAATTCACCCCTCCACTTT. It codes for CASSQDAASNSPLHF.

J is TRBJ2-1 and V is TRBV20-1, with 9 bases that match TRBD2. The germline V gene encodes CDR1 DFQATT and CDR2 SNEGSKA (reference sequence). CDR3 length: 14 amino acids. V lost 1 base and J lost 3; bases outside the gene matches: 1. The CDR3 here is CSARGTSDYNEQFF. CDR3 DNA sequence: TGCAGTGCTAGAGGGACTAGCGACTACAATGAGCAGTTCTTC.

This clonotype was detected a few times. V is TRBV5-1 and J is TRBJ2-5; D is ambiguous. The CDR3 contains 13 residues. The germline CDR1 and CDR2 sequences are SGHRS and YFSETQ. V lost 1 base and J lost 1, with 5 bases in between. The CDR3 DNA reads TGCGCCAGCAGCTTGATGGGCCAAGAGACCCAGTACTTC. Encoded protein: CASSLMGQETQYF.

This clonotype was counted at least ten times. The chain employs TRBV4-2 and TRBJ1-4; unclear D gene. The CDR3 covers 14 residues. The germline V gene has CDR1 LGHNA and CDR2 YNFKEQ. Trimming took 0 bases from V and 10 from J, leaving 12 bases between them. The CDR3 is CASSQDSGEGKLFF. Written as DNA, the CDR3 is TGTGCCAGCAGCCAAGATTCGGGCGAAGGAAAACTGTTTTTT.

The chain joins TRBV7-9 to TRBJ1-1; perhaps TRBD1 as D (5 bases). This CDR3 is built from 17 residues. Per the germline V gene, CDR1 is SEHNR and CDR2 is FQNEAQ (reference sequence). The V gene lost 4 bases and the J gene lost 6 bases, with 24 bases spanning the gap. The CDR3 region is CASSSQGEAGGESEAFF. The CDR3 nucleotides read TGTGCCAGCAGCTCGCAGGGTGAGGCGGGAGGCGAATCTGAAGCTTTCTTT.

Here the CDR3 reads CASSLAVRPGTGELFF. For the CDR3, the DNA is TGTGCCAGCAGCTTAGCGGTTCGTCCGGGCACCGGGGAGCTGTTTTTT. The chain links TRBV7-2 to TRBJ2-2, with no clear D. CDR1 SGHTA and CDR2 FQGNSA come from the germline V gene. The CDR3 has 16 amino acids. Trimming left V 0 bases short and J 4 bases short, with 12 bases between.

The chain employs TRBV6-1 and TRBJ1-6, with D perhaps TRBD1 (6 bases). V lost 6 bases, J lost 7 bases, and 10 bases lay in between. This CDR3 contains 13 residues. Germline CDR1 reads MNHNS; CDR2 reads SASEGT. The CDR3 sequence: CASRGHGNSPLHF. CDR3 DNA sequence: TGTGCCAGCAGGGGACATGGGAATTCACCCCTCCACTTT.

This rearrangement joins TRBV18 to TRBJ2-4; D may correspond to TRBD1 or TRBD2 (5 bases each). Per the germline V gene, CDR1 is KGHSH and CDR2 is LQKENI. V was shortened by 3 bases and J by 4 bases, with 16 bases between the two germline ends. This CDR3 contains 16 residues. The CDR3 region has the DNA TGTGCCAGCTCACCGAGTGTCGGGACGGGAAAAAACATTCAGTACTTC. It translates to CASSPSVGTGKNIQYF. Looking up the rest from reference TRBV18 and TRBJ2-4 gives the full variable domain: NAGVMQNPRHLVRRRGQEARLRCSPMKGHSHVYWYRQLPEEGLKFMVYLQKENIIDESGMPKERFSAEFPKEGPSILRIQQVVRGDSAAYFCASSPSVGTGKNIQYFGAGTRLSVL.

The J gene is TRBJ2-7, the V gene TRBV12-3 or TRBV12-4; 11 bases are shared with TRBD2. V lost 10 bases, J lost 1 base, and 3 bases stayed unmatched. This CDR3 comprises 13 residues. The CDR3 nucleotides read TGTGCCACTTCTAGCGGGGGGTCCTACGAGCAGTACTTC. This encodes CATSSGGSYEQYF.

In its sample, this clonotype ranks as medium-sized. V and J are TRBV7-9 and TRBJ1-1; TRBD1 might be the D (5 bases). This CDR3 comprises 14 residues. The germline V gene encodes CDR1 SEHNR and CDR2 FQNEAQ (reference sequence). The V and J ends lost 8 bases and 5 bases respectively, with 18 bases between them. CDR3 in amino acids: CASARDSRGTEAFF. CDR3 bases: TGTGCCAGCGCAAGGGACTCTCGGGGGACTGAAGCTTTCTTT.

This clonotype came up a few times. The chain links TRBV12-5 to TRBJ2-1; a possible D gene is TRBD2 (5 bases). This CDR3 has 15 amino acids. Deletions cut 0 bases from V and 9 bases from J, with 15 bases between. Germline lookup yields CDR1 LGHNT and CDR2 FRNRAP. CDR3: CASGLVPLGVTEQFF. The CDR3 DNA is TGTGCTAGTGGTTTGGTACCCCTCGGGGTAACTGAGCAGTTCTTC. The complete variable domain, with remaining parts taken from reference TRBV12-5 and TRBJ2-1, reads DARVTQTPRHKVTEMGQEVTMRCQPILGHNTVFWYRQTMMQGLELLAYFRNRAPLDDSGMPKDRFSAEMPDATLATLKIQPSEPRDSAVYFCASGLVPLGVTEQFFGPGTRLTVL.

This clonotype was recorded a few times. This rearrangement joins TRBV6-5 to TRBJ2-7, with D maybe TRBD2 (6 bases). The CDR3 is 13 amino acids. The germline CDR1 and CDR2 sequences are MNHEY and SVGAGI. Trimming cost V 2 bases and J 5 bases, with 10 bases left between them. The CDR3 sequence is CASSYLGTDEQYF. The CDR3 bases are TGTGCCAGCAGTTACCTCGGGACTGACGAGCAGTACTTC.